The 27 T cell receptor delta chains below all came from one sample that was sequenced in a study of gamma-delta T cells after stem cell transplantation (dated by TCRdb to 2016 to 2017). Libraries were built with RT-PCR. Instrument used: Illumina MiSeq. TCRdb reprocessed the public data with the CATT caller; entries with the same nucleotide sequence were combined afterwards. Within this sample are thousands of delta-chain clones, with less than 30% of them counted one time only. Of the sample, around 7.1% falls within the top ten clones. The sample comprised gamma-delta T cells. The receptors shown here come from a human donor. It is not recorded whose cells these are; they may come from a transplant donor.

Note on this clone: Only one base separates this from a far larger clonotype, so it likely reflects a read error. The genes are TRDV2 and TRDJ3; 7 bases are a match to TRDD3. Germline V gene sequence: CDR1 GEAIGNYY, CDR2 EKD. The CDR3 has 16 residues. The chain's CDR3 is CACDWGSSWDTRQTFF. The CDR3, as DNA: TGTGCCTGTGACTGGGGGAGCTCCTGGGACACCCGACAGACGTTTTTC.

In this sample, this clone turned up a few times. A read error may explain this, as a much larger clone is one base away. This rearrangement joins TRDV2 to TRDJ1; the D gene is possibly TRDD3 (6 bases). The V gene's germline CDR1 is GEAIGNYY and CDR2 EKD. The CDR3 consists of 15 residues. The CDR3 bases are TGTGCCGGTGACACATGCCGGGGGACTTCCGATAAACTCATCTTT. As protein: CAGDTCRGTSDKLIF.

This clone is medium-sized within its sample. CDR3 loop: CALELTLVWGTQKLIF. For the CDR3, the DNA is TGTGCTCTTGAGCTAACCCTAGTCTGGGGGACCCAGAAACTCATCTTT. This sequence joins TRDV1 and TRDJ1, with 8 nucleotides matching TRDD3. The ends lost 7 bases at V and 8 bases at J; junction bases unmatched: 18. The CDR3 runs to 16 residues. The germline CDR1 and CDR2 sequences are TSWWSYY and QGS.

This clone is deemed medium-sized (0.01 to 0.1%). The identical CDR3 is also encoded by other nucleotide sequences in the sample. This rearrangement joins TRDV3 to TRDJ1, with 11 bases lining up with TRDD3. After removal of 0 bases from V and 4 bases from J, the junction contained 28 bases not matched to a gene. The CDR3 is 22 residues long. Germline V CDR1 and CDR2: TVYSNPD, GDNSRS (reference sequence). CDR3 DNA sequence: TGTGCCTTTAGACCCCTACCCCTCCTAAATGTACTGGGGGATAGGGGGAGCGATAAACTCATCTTT. Translation gives CAFRPLPLLNVLGDRGSDKLIF.

For this clone: Being one base from a much bigger clone, this may be a read error. Different DNA sequences within this sample yield the same CDR3. This chain joins TRDV3 and TRDJ2; 8 bases align to TRDD3. The CDR3 spans 20 residues. Germline V gene sequence: CDR1 TVYSNPD, CDR2 GDNSRS (reference sequence). CDR3: CALKPVWYWGAIPLTAQLFF. CDR3 nucleotide sequence: TGTGCCTTGAAACCTGTTTGGTACTGGGGGGCCATCCCTTTGACGGCACAACTCTTCTTT. The full variable domain, its missing parts supplied by reference TRDV3 and TRDJ2, is CDKVTQSSPDQTVASGSEVVLLCTYDTVYSNPDLFWYRIRPDYSFQFVFYGDNSRSEGADFTQGRFSVKHILTQKAFHLVISPVRTEDSATYYCALKPVWYWGAIPLTAQLFFGKGTQLIVEP.

This clone is termed large. The chain joins TRDV1 to TRDJ1, with D perhaps given as TRDD2 or TRDD3 (5 bases each). Germline lookup yields CDR1 TSWWSYY and CDR2 QGS. This CDR3 region has 21 residues. V was trimmed by 0 bases and J by 0 bases, leaving 26 bases between them. The DNA of the CDR3 is TGTGCTCTTGGGGAACTTTACCCCTACGTCGGGGAGCCGGGGTACACCGATAAACTCATCTTT. It is translated as CALGELYPYVGEPGYTDKLIF.

Regarding this clone: Since a far larger clone is one base different, this is likely a read error. At the DNA level, this CDR3 is encoded by other sequences in the same sample as well. The rearrangement joins TRDV2 to TRDJ1; D not resolved. The CDR3 is 19 amino acids. CDR1 and CDR2 from the germline V gene are GEAIGNYY and EKD. The CDR3 DNA reads TGTGCCTGTGACACAGTTGGAGGTTCCACCGAGCGTTACACCGATAAACTCATCTTC. Amino acids: CACDTVGGSTERYTDKLIF.

With respect to this clone: It is likely a read error: a sequence one base away is far more abundant. V gene TRDV2 combines with J gene TRDJ3, with TRDD3 identical over 9 bases. Germline CDR1 is GEAIGNYY and CDR2 is EKD. The CDR3 totals 18 residues. V shed 2 bases, J shed 0 bases, and the junction held 4 bases outside the gene matches. DNA of the CDR3: TGTGCCTGTGACAGGTACTGGGGGACCTCCTGGGACACCCGACAGATGTTTTTC. Its protein product is CACDRYWGTSWDTRQMFF.

The chain couples TRDV2 to TRDJ1; 7 positions agree with TRDD3. Per the germline V gene, CDR1 is GEAIGNYY and CDR2 is EKD. This CDR3 spans 21 amino acids. The V and J ends lost 1 base and 1 base, in that order; junction bases with no gene match: 23. The CDR3, as DNA: TGTGCCTGTGACACAGGGGGCTATCTTGTGGATACGCTACATCGCACCGATAAACTCATCTTT. As protein: CACDTGGYLVDTLHRTDKLIF.

Notes on this clone: With only one base between it and a far larger clone, this is likely a read error. Other DNA sequences from this sample encode an identical CDR3 as well. The J gene is TRDJ1, the V gene TRDV2, with 9 bases lining up with TRDD3. With V trimmed by 1 base and J by 3 bases, 14 bases remained unmatched. The CDR3 has 18 residues. Germline CDR1 GEAIGNYY, CDR2 EKD. The CDR3 DNA is TGTGCCTGTGACACGGGCACTGGACTGGGGGAAGCTTCCGATAAACTCATCTTT. Protein sequence: CACDTGTGLGEASDKLIF.

This clone was counted between two and nine times. The rearrangement joins TRDV1 to TRDJ1; 9 nucleotides align to TRDD3. The CDR3 contains 12 residues. Germline CDR1 reads TSWWSYY; CDR2 reads QGS. Trimming cost V 8 bases and J 7 bases; bases outside gene matches: 5. The CDR3 reads CALFTGGGKLIF. The CDR3 DNA follows: TGTGCTCTTTTTACTGGGGGAGGTAAACTCATCTTT.

On this clone: Just one base apart from a much larger clone, this may be a read error. CDR3 region: CACDTLRGGIQTDKLIF. DNA of the CDR3: TGTGCCTGTGACACGTTACGGGGAGGCATCCAGACCGATAAACTCATCTTT. The rearrangement links TRDV2 to TRDJ1; a possible D gene is TRDD3 (5 bases). Germline V CDR1 and CDR2: GEAIGNYY, EKD. The V end lost 1 base, the J end lost 2 bases, and 19 bases lay between the germline ends. This CDR3 is built from 17 residues.

This clone has more than one count but fewer than ten. This likely traces to a read error, being one base from a far larger clone. This chain connects TRDV2 to TRDJ2, with TRDD3 as a possible D gene (5 bases). Germline assignment: CDR1 GEAIGNYY and CDR2 EKD. The CDR3 has 15 residues. In DNA, the CDR3 is TGTGCCTGTGACGAGAGAGGGAAGGGGGCAGCACACCTCTTCTTT. The encoded protein is CACDERGKGAAHLFF.

V and J are TRDV3 and TRDJ1, with 7 bases that match TRDD3. The CDR3 is 21 amino acids. Germline CDR1 is TVYSNPD and CDR2 is GDNSRS (reference sequence). With V trimmed by 2 bases and J by 8 bases, 35 bases remained unmatched. CDR3 bases: TGTGCCTTTTGGTGCCTTAATAAGGGCTACCGAGTACTGGGGCGTAGGAGGAAACTCATCTTT. Translation: CAFWCLNKGYRVLGRRRKLIF.

This clone was detected a few times. A much larger clone lies one base from this, so it may be a read error. The rearrangement joins TRDV1 to TRDJ1; D might be TRDD2 (6 bases). Between the trimmed V and J ends, which lost 1 base and 10 bases, there was a span of 19 bases. This CDR3 comprises 15 residues. The V gene's germline CDR1 is TSWWSYY and CDR2 QGS. For the CDR3, the DNA is TGTGCTCTTGGGGAACGAACCTTCCAGCTTGAGAGACTCATCTTT. Protein product: CALGERTFQLERLIF.

Comments on this clone: Other DNA sequences from this sample encode an identical CDR3 as well. The rearrangement uses TRDV1 and TRDJ1, with D tentatively TRDD3 (6 bases). The CDR3 covers 18 residues. The germline V gene encodes CDR1 TSWWSYY and CDR2 QGS. V dropped 7 bases and J dropped 7 bases, with 31 bases sitting between them. The CDR3 nucleotides are TGTGCTCTTGCTCTCAGTCCCTTCTGGGGTAAGACCGCTTCTAAACTCATCTTT. This sequence encodes CALALSPFWGKTASKLIF.

This clone has a handful of counts. A much larger clone lies one base from this, so it may be a read error. The CDR3 here is CACDRLPSQPSYWGIRRTDKLIF. The CDR3 coding sequence is TGTGCCTGTGACCGCCTGCCTTCTCAGCCTTCTTACTGGGGGATACGCCGCACCGATAAACTCATCTTT. V gene TRDV2 combines with J gene TRDJ1; 13 bases match TRDD3. There are 23 residues in the CDR3. After removal of 3 bases from V and 1 base from J, the junction contained 25 bases not matched to a gene. Germline lookup yields CDR1 GEAIGNYY and CDR2 EKD.

For this clone: This could be a read error, since a much larger clone is one nucleotide away. The rearrangement joins TRDV3 to TRDJ3; D may be TRDD3 (6 bases). The CDR3 runs to 15 residues. V was trimmed by 5 bases and J by 3 bases, leaving 14 bases between them. CDR1 TVYSNPD and CDR2 GDNSRS come from the germline V gene (reference sequence). CDR3: CAASVGYWDTRQMFF. CDR3 nucleotides: TGTGCCGCTTCTGTGGGATACTGGGACACCCGACAGATGTTTTTC.

On this clone: A much more abundant neighbour one base away suggests this may be a read error. The chain joins TRDV3 to TRDJ1; D is uncertain. Per germline, CDR1 TVYSNPD and CDR2 GDNSRS (reference sequence). V shed 2 bases and J shed 9 bases, with 13 bases lying between them. The CDR3 extends over 11 amino acids. The CDR3 coding sequence is TGTGCCTTTCGAGGCCTTGTAGAACTCATCTTT. It yields the protein CAFRGLVELIF.

This clone was seen just once. A much larger clone sits a single nucleotide away, making a read error possible. The chain recombines TRDV2 with TRDJ3, with D perhaps matching TRDD3 (5 bases). The CDR3 runs 18 residues. Per germline, CDR1 GEAIGNYY and CDR2 EKD. The ends were cut back, 3 bases at V and 3 bases at J, with 17 bases in the middle. DNA for the CDR3: TGTGCCTGTGACGCCGCGCTGGGTAATCTCTGGGACACCCGACAGATGTTTTTC. Its protein product is CACDAALGNLWDTRQMFF.

This clone is medium-sized. This sample also contains other DNA sequences that code for the same CDR3. The rearrangement joins TRDV1 to TRDJ1; 11 bases agree with TRDD3. With 2 bases clipped from V and 2 bases from J, the junction kept 22 bases outside the gene matches. CDR1 and CDR2 (germline): TSWWSYY, QGS. The CDR3 has 22 amino acids. The CDR3 nucleotides are TGTGCTCTTGGGGAAATCGGTCACCGACGATCACACTGGGGGATAGGGACCGATAAACTCATCTTT. The encoded protein is CALGEIGHRRSHWGIGTDKLIF.

This clone appeared a few times. A much larger clonotype is one base distant, so this may be a read error. This chain joins TRDV2 and TRDJ3; no clear D gene. The germline CDR1 and CDR2 sequences are GEAIGNYY and EKD. The germline V and J ends were trimmed by 7 bases and 0 bases, with 15 bases remaining between them. The CDR3 consists of 17 residues. The CDR3, as DNA: TGTGCCTGCGAGGTGATGAACAGCTCCTGGGACACCCGACAGATGTTTTTC. This encodes CACEVMNSSWDTRQMFF.

This clone occurred a few times. This likely came from a read error, as a far larger clone is one base away. The chain has TRDV2 and TRDJ3; 7 bases agree with TRDD3. Germline CDR1 is GEAIGNYY and CDR2 is EKD. This CDR3 comprises 16 residues. CDR3 sequence (DNA): TGTGCCTGTGACTGGGGGAGCTCCTGGGACACCCGACCGATGTTTTTC. This gives the protein CACDWGSSWDTRPMFF.

This clone has only a few counts. The chain is built from TRDV1 and TRDJ3; 7 bases are shared with TRDD2. Germline V gene lookup returns CDR1 TSWWSYY and CDR2 QGS. The CDR3 has 22 residues. Unmatched junction bases numbered 19, after V lost 5 bases and J lost 0 bases. CDR3 coding DNA: TGTGCTCTTGGGACCCGGCCTTCCTTAAACTCCCCGAGCTCCTGGGACACCCGACAGATGTTTTTC. Protein: CALGTRPSLNSPSSWDTRQMFF.

With respect to this clone: Additional DNA sequences in this sample encode the identical CDR3. The DNA of the CDR3 is TGTGCTCTTGGGGAACCGTCCTGGGCCTTCCTAATTACTGGGGGATACGCGTACACCGATAAACTCATCTTT. Protein product: CALGEPSWAFLITGGYAYTDKLIF. The rearrangement joins TRDV1 to TRDJ1; 13 nucleotides line up with TRDD3. The CDR3 extends over 24 amino acids. The V gene end was trimmed by 1 base and the J gene end by 0 bases; junction bases not matched to a gene: 23. Germline lookup yields CDR1 TSWWSYY and CDR2 QGS.

Judged by abundance, this clone is medium-sized (0.01 to 0.1%). V and J are TRDV1 and TRDJ1; TRDD3 aligns across 10 bases. Germline V CDR1 and CDR2: TSWWSYY, QGS. Unmatched junction bases numbered 20, after V lost 0 bases and J lost 1 base. CDR3 size: 22 residues. The CDR3 loop is CALGELLPYGLPLGDSTDKLIF. The CDR3 nucleotides are TGTGCTCTTGGGGAACTCTTGCCCTACGGCCTCCCTCTGGGGGATAGCACCGATAAACTCATCTTT.

This clone is large within its sample. Other DNA sequences of this sample code for an identical CDR3. The chain joins TRDV2 to TRDJ1, with TRDD3 matching over 9 bases. This CDR3 has 21 amino acids. The trim removed 1 base at V and 1 base at J, leaving 21 bases unmatched. The germline V gene encodes CDR1 GEAIGNYY and CDR2 EKD. The CDR3, as DNA: TGTGCCTGTGACACAGGGGGCTCTCTTGGGGATACGCTACATCGCACCGATAAACTCATCTTT. It is translated as CACDTGGSLGDTLHRTDKLIF.